Listed below are T cell receptor beta chains from one sample, sequenced in a study of cytomegalovirus exposure and HLA in healthy donors. The method was immunoSEQ multiplex PCR; TCRdb's version includes in-frame clones alone and lacks a portion of them. This sample's table has around 35,000 clones. Sequenced sample: PBMCs. The receptors derive from a woman in her forties in good health and CMV-seropositive. The CDR3 runs from the conserved cysteine through the conserved F or W. D genes are given only for firm matches.

>-|13|TRBV6-5|TRBJ1-2
TGTGCCAGCAGTTACTCGCTAGGAAATGGCTACACCTTC
CASSYSLGNGYTF
>TRBD1|16|TRBV19|TRBJ1-1
TGTGCCAGTATCCAACCCAGGGGGCAGTCGGGCACTGAAGCTTTCTTT
CASIQPRGQSGTEAFF
>TRBD1|15|TRBV18|TRBJ1-2
TGTGCCAGCTCCTCGGGACAGGGGGTGAAGAATGGCTACACCTTC
CASSSGQGVKNGYTF
>-|15|TRBV11-2|TRBJ1-1
TGTGCCAGCAGCCTATTACTTACAGGGAACACTGAAGCTTTCTTT
CASSLLLTGNTEAFF
>-|15|TRBV30|TRBJ2-7
TGTGCCTGGAGTGTAAAAGTCCAACTCGCCTACGAGCAGTACTTC
CAWSVKVQLAYEQYF
>-|18|TRBV19|TRBJ2-5
TGTGCCAGTAGTGCCAACTCCGGGCGAGGGGGGGCGTTGAAGACCCAGTACTTC
CASSANSGRGGALKTQYF
>TRBD1|14|TRBV5-1|TRBJ1-2
TGCGCCAGCAGCCCGGACAGGACCGTATATGGCTACACCTTC
CASSPDRTVYGYTF
>TRBD1|12|TRBV5-6|TRBJ2-1
TGTGCCAGCAGCTTGGACAGGGGTGAGCAGTTCTTC
CASSLDRGEQFF
>-|13|TRBV7-9|TRBJ2-3
TGTGCCAGCAGCTTATTACAGCCAGATACGCAGTATTTT
CASSLLQPDTQYF
>-|13|TRBV5-1|TRBJ2-3
TGCGCCAGCAGCCCGGGTTTCGCAGATACGCAGTATTTT
CASSPGFADTQYF
>TRBD1|16|TRBV28|TRBJ1-2
TGTGCCAGCAGTTTCCCCAGGGGGCCTACTGGGGCTGGCTACACCTTC
CASSFPRGPTGAGYTF
>-|16|TRBV10-3|TRBJ2-1
TGTGCCATCAGTAACAGGGGGCTAGCGGGAGACAATGAGCAGTTCTTC
CAISNRGLAGDNEQFF
>-|16|TRBV7-9|TRBJ1-5
TGTGCCAGCAGCTTAACGTCAGGGGCAAGCAATCAGCCCCAGCATTTT
CASSLTSGASNQPQHF
>-|13|TRBV18|TRBJ2-1
TGTGCCAGCTCACCACCGAGCTACAATGAGCAGTTCTTC
CASSPPSYNEQFF
>TRBD1|17|TRBV28|TRBJ2-1
TGTGCCAGCAGCGATCCTGCGAAAGGGGGCCGGTCGGATGAGCAGTTCTTC
CASSDPAKGGRSDEQFF
>TRBD2|16|TRBV7-3|TRBJ2-1
TGTGCCAGCAGCACCACCAGCGGGGGGACCCACAATGAGCAGTTCTTC
CASSTTSGGTHNEQFF
>-|15|TRBV4-1|TRBJ2-2
TGCGCCAGCAGCCACGGAGACGCGGGTACCGGGGAGCTGTTTTTT
CASSHGDAGTGELFF
>TRBD1|15|TRBV28|TRBJ1-5
TGTGCCAGCAGTCGCGGACAGGGTCGTAATCAGCCCCAGCATTTT
CASSRGQGRNQPQHF
>-|13|TRBV6-5|TRBJ1-1
TGTGCCAGCAGTTTAGGAGCCCGGCTGGCCGCTTTCTTT
CASSLGARLAAFF
>-|12|TRBV28|TRBJ2-3
TGTGCCAGCAGCCCCCCCTCGGATACGCAGTATTTT
CASSPPSDTQYF
>-|17|TRBV21-1|TRBJ2-7
TGTGCCAGCAGCAAACAGCAGGGACAGGCCCCACGGGACGAGCAGTACTTC
CASSKQQGQAPRDEQYF
>-|13|TRBV29-1|TRBJ2-1
TGCAGCGTTGCAGTCCAGGGCTACAATGAGCAGTTCTTC
CSVAVQGYNEQFF
>TRBD1|15|TRBV6-5|TRBJ2-3
TGTGCCAGCAGCCTCCTGGGACAGCCCACAGATACGCAGTATTTT
CASSLLGQPTDTQYF
>TRBD1|15|TRBV2|TRBJ2-7
TGTGCCAGCAGGCCGGGACAGGGGGCGACTGGGGAGCAGTACTTC
CASRPGQGATGEQYF
>TRBD2|15|TRBV11-2|TRBJ2-1
TGTGCCAGCAGCTTAGGGGCGGGGGCCTACAATGAGCAGTTCTTC
CASSLGAGAYNEQFF
>-|15|TRBV7-6|TRBJ2-1
TGTGCCAGCAGCCGAATGGGGCCAGGGCCCAATGAGCAGTTCTTC
CASSRMGPGPNEQFF
>TRBD1|16|TRBV4-1|TRBJ2-1
TGCGCCAGCAGCCCCAGAGGGGACAGCATAGGCAATGAGCAGTTCTTC
CASSPRGDSIGNEQFF
>-|15|TRBV11-2|TRBJ1-4
TGTGCCAGCAGCGCTGGGCCAACATCCAATGAAAAACTGTTTTTT
CASSAGPTSNEKLFF
>-|14|TRBV19|TRBJ2-2
TGTGCCAGTAGTTCCCGACAGGAAACCGGGGAGCTGTTTTTT
CASSSRQETGELFF
>-|13|TRBV4-1|TRBJ1-1
TGCGCCAGCAGCCAAGTGCGGGCCACTGAAGCTTTCTTT
CASSQVRATEAFF
>-|14|TRBV5-6|TRBJ1-1
TGTGCCAGCAGCTTGGGCAGGGAAGAGACTGAAGCTTTCTTT
CASSLGREETEAFF
>TRBD2|15|TRBV4-2|TRBJ2-7
TGTGCCAGCAGCCAAGGGACTAGCGGGTTCTACGAGCAGTACTTC
CASSQGTSGFYEQYF
>TRBD1|17|TRBV10-3|TRBJ1-2
TGTGCCATCAGTGAGTCCCTAGGGACAGGGGGCGCGTCAGGCTACACCTTC
CAISESLGTGGASGYTF
>-|18|TRBV19|TRBJ2-6
TGTGCCAGTAGTATCCAGGGGACCATGACCTCTGGGGCCAACGTCCTGACTTTC
CASSIQGTMTSGANVLTF
>-|14|TRBV6-5|TRBJ1-3
TGTGCCAGCAAACAAGGGGGATCTGGAAACACCATATATTTT
CASKQGGSGNTIYF
>-|14|TRBV18|TRBJ1-1
TGTGCCAGCCAGTTACAGGGAAATTCCGCTGAAGCTTTCTTT
CASQLQGNSAEAFF
>-|15|TRBV5-1|TRBJ1-4
TGCGCCAGCAGCTTGGGGGGGGGAGCCAATGAAAAACTGTTTTTT
CASSLGGGANEKLFF
>TRBD2|19|TRBV7-3|TRBJ2-1
TGTGCCAGCAGCCCCCGTCCCGGCGGGGGGCAAGTATCTTACAATGAGCAGTTCTTC
CASSPRPGGGQVSYNEQFF
>-|13|TRBV6-5|TRBJ1-2
TGTGCCAGCAGCTTACAGGGCCACTATGGCTACACCTTC
CASSLQGHYGYTF